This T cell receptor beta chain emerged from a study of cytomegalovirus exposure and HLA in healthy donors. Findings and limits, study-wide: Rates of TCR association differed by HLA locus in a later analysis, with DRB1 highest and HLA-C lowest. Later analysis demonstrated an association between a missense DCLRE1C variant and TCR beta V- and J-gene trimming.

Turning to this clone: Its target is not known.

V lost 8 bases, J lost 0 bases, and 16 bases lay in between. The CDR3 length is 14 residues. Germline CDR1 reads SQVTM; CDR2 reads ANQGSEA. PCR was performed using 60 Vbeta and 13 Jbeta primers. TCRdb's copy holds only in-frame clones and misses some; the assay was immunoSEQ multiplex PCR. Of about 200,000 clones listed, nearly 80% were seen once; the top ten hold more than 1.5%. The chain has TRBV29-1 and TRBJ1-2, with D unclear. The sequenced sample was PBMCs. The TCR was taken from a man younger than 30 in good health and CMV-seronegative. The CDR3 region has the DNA TGCAGCATACGTTTCGAAGCCACTAACTATGGCTACACCTTC. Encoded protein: CSIRFEATNYGYTF.